The 7 T cell receptor beta chains given below trace back to one sample, sequenced in a study of T-cell reconstitution after alpha-beta-depleted transplantation in children. Unique molecular identifiers featured in how the TCRbeta library was prepared. TCRdb reprocessed the PCR reads with MiXCR, giving one entry per CDR3 protein. The sample records about 340,000 distinct CDR3 sequences, roughly 14% being singletons. The sequencing here drew on PBMCs, taken from the stem cell graft. These receptors came from a human donor who donated a stem cell graft to a child with Fanconi anemia.

In this sample, this clonotype turned up many times. This sequence joins TRBV29-1 and TRBJ2-5; 7 positions match TRBD1. Unmatched junction bases numbered 4, after V lost 6 bases and J lost 3 bases. CDR1 and CDR2 (germline): SQVTM, ANQGSEA. The CDR3 has 12 amino acids. CDR3 DNA sequence: TGCAGCGTCCAAGGGACAGAAGAGACCCAGTACTTC. Amino acids: CSVQGTEETQYF.

J is TRBJ2-7 and V is TRBV6-2 or TRBV6-3; D perhaps matches TRBD1 (5 bases). From germline, CDR1 is MNHEY and CDR2 SVGEGT. The V and J ends lost 6 bases and 6 bases respectively, with 18 bases between them. The CDR3 is 14 amino acids. Here the CDR3 DNA reads TGTGCCAGCAGCCCCGACAGTGCGCTAGGCGAGCAGTACGTC. It yields the protein CASSPDSALGEQYV.

This clonotype was found many times. The rearrangement uses TRBV19 and TRBJ2-3; D gene ambiguous. The CDR3 is 14 amino acids. Germline CDR1 is LNHDA and CDR2 is SQIVND (reference sequence). The germline V and J ends were trimmed by 3 bases and 4 bases, with 11 bases remaining between them. The CDR3 sequence: CASSIYDGADTQYF. CDR3 DNA sequence: TGTGCCAGTAGTATTTACGATGGCGCAGATACGCAGTATTTT.

The table lists this clonotype with many counts. The chain links TRBV4-1 to TRBJ2-3, with 8 nucleotides matching TRBD1. The CDR3 is 15 amino acids. In germline, CDR1 is MGHRA, CDR2 YSYEKL. Trimming cost V 6 bases and J 1 base; bases outside gene matches: 6. CDR3 amino acids: CASRLTGQGTDTQYF. The CDR3 region has the DNA TGCGCCAGCAGACTGACGGGACAGGGCACAGATACGCAGTATTTT.

This clonotype came up many times. This chain links TRBV5-1 with TRBJ2-3; D is possibly TRBD2 (7 bases). V lost 0 bases to trimming and J lost 3 bases, with 11 bases between them. CDR1 is SGHRS, CDR2 YFSETQ, per germline. The CDR3 totals 15 residues. The CDR3, as DNA: TGCGCCAGCAGCTTGGTACAGGGAGGGACAGATACGCAGTATTTT. As protein: CASSLVQGGTDTQYF.

The chain links TRBV18 to TRBJ2-5, with a tentative D call TRBD1 (6 bases). The V gene's germline CDR1 is KGHSH and CDR2 LQKENI. The V end lost 2 bases, the J end lost 5 bases, and 12 bases lay between the germline ends. CDR3 length: 14 residues. CDR3 sequence (DNA): TGTGCCAGCTCACCAAGCGGACAGAGGGAGACCCAGTACTTC. It is translated as CASSPSGQRETQYF.

Concerning this clonotype itself: A much larger clone sits a single nucleotide away, making a read error possible. J is TRBJ1-2 and V is TRBV3-1; D is unclear. Germline CDR1 and CDR2: LGHDT and YNNKEL (reference sequence). CDR3 length: 12 residues. This CDR3 reads CTSCASNYGYTF. CDR3 nucleotides: TGTACCAGCTGCGCCTCTAACTATGGCTACACCTTC.